Shown below are 4 T cell receptor beta chains from a single sample sequenced in a study of T cell responses to AZD1222 COVID-19 vaccine. The table came from immunoSEQ multiplex PCR; TCRdb's copy has only in-frame clones and leaves some out. The sample has 100,000 to 150,000 clones, 87% seen once. Material: peripheral blood, obtained on day 0 of AZD1222 vaccination. Every receptor here comes from an adult in good health.

Here the CDR3 reads CAWSPGQGAWGYTF. The CDR3 DNA reads TGTGCCTGGAGTCCCGGACAGGGGGCATGGGGCTACACCTTC. The chain recombines TRBV30 with TRBJ1-2; 11 nucleotides agree with TRBD1. Unmatched junction bases numbered 7, after V lost 2 bases and J lost 8 bases. The germline CDR1 and CDR2 sequences are GTSNPN and SVGIG (reference sequence). This CDR3 is built from 14 residues.

The genes are TRBV19 and TRBJ1-1; no firm D call. Deletions cut 2 bases from V and 0 bases from J, with 4 bases between. The germline V gene has CDR1 LNHDA and CDR2 SQIVND (reference sequence). The CDR3 is 13 residues long. The CDR3 nucleotides are TGTGCCAGTAGTATAACTGTGAACACTGAAGCTTTCTTT. The encoded protein is CASSITVNTEAFF.

The rearrangement links TRBV3-1 (or the pseudogene TRBV3-2) to TRBJ1-5; no reliable D call. The CDR3 contains 10 residues. Germline V gives CDR1 LGHDT, CDR2 YNNKEL (reference sequence). V gave up 2 bases and J gave up 15 bases, with 8 bases separating them. CDR3 DNA: TGTGCCAGCAGCCAAACCCCGGCGCATTTT. Translating gives CASSQTPAHF.

V and J are TRBV10-2 and TRBJ1-6, with TRBD1 identical over 8 bases. The CDR3 consists of 14 residues. Germline-derived CDR1 and CDR2 are WSHSY and SAAADI. Trimming took 10 bases from V and 7 from J; bases not matched to a gene: 9. The DNA for the CDR3 is TGCGCCACACGGGATACAGGGGGAAATTCACCCCTCCACTTT. It encodes CATRDTGGNSPLHF.